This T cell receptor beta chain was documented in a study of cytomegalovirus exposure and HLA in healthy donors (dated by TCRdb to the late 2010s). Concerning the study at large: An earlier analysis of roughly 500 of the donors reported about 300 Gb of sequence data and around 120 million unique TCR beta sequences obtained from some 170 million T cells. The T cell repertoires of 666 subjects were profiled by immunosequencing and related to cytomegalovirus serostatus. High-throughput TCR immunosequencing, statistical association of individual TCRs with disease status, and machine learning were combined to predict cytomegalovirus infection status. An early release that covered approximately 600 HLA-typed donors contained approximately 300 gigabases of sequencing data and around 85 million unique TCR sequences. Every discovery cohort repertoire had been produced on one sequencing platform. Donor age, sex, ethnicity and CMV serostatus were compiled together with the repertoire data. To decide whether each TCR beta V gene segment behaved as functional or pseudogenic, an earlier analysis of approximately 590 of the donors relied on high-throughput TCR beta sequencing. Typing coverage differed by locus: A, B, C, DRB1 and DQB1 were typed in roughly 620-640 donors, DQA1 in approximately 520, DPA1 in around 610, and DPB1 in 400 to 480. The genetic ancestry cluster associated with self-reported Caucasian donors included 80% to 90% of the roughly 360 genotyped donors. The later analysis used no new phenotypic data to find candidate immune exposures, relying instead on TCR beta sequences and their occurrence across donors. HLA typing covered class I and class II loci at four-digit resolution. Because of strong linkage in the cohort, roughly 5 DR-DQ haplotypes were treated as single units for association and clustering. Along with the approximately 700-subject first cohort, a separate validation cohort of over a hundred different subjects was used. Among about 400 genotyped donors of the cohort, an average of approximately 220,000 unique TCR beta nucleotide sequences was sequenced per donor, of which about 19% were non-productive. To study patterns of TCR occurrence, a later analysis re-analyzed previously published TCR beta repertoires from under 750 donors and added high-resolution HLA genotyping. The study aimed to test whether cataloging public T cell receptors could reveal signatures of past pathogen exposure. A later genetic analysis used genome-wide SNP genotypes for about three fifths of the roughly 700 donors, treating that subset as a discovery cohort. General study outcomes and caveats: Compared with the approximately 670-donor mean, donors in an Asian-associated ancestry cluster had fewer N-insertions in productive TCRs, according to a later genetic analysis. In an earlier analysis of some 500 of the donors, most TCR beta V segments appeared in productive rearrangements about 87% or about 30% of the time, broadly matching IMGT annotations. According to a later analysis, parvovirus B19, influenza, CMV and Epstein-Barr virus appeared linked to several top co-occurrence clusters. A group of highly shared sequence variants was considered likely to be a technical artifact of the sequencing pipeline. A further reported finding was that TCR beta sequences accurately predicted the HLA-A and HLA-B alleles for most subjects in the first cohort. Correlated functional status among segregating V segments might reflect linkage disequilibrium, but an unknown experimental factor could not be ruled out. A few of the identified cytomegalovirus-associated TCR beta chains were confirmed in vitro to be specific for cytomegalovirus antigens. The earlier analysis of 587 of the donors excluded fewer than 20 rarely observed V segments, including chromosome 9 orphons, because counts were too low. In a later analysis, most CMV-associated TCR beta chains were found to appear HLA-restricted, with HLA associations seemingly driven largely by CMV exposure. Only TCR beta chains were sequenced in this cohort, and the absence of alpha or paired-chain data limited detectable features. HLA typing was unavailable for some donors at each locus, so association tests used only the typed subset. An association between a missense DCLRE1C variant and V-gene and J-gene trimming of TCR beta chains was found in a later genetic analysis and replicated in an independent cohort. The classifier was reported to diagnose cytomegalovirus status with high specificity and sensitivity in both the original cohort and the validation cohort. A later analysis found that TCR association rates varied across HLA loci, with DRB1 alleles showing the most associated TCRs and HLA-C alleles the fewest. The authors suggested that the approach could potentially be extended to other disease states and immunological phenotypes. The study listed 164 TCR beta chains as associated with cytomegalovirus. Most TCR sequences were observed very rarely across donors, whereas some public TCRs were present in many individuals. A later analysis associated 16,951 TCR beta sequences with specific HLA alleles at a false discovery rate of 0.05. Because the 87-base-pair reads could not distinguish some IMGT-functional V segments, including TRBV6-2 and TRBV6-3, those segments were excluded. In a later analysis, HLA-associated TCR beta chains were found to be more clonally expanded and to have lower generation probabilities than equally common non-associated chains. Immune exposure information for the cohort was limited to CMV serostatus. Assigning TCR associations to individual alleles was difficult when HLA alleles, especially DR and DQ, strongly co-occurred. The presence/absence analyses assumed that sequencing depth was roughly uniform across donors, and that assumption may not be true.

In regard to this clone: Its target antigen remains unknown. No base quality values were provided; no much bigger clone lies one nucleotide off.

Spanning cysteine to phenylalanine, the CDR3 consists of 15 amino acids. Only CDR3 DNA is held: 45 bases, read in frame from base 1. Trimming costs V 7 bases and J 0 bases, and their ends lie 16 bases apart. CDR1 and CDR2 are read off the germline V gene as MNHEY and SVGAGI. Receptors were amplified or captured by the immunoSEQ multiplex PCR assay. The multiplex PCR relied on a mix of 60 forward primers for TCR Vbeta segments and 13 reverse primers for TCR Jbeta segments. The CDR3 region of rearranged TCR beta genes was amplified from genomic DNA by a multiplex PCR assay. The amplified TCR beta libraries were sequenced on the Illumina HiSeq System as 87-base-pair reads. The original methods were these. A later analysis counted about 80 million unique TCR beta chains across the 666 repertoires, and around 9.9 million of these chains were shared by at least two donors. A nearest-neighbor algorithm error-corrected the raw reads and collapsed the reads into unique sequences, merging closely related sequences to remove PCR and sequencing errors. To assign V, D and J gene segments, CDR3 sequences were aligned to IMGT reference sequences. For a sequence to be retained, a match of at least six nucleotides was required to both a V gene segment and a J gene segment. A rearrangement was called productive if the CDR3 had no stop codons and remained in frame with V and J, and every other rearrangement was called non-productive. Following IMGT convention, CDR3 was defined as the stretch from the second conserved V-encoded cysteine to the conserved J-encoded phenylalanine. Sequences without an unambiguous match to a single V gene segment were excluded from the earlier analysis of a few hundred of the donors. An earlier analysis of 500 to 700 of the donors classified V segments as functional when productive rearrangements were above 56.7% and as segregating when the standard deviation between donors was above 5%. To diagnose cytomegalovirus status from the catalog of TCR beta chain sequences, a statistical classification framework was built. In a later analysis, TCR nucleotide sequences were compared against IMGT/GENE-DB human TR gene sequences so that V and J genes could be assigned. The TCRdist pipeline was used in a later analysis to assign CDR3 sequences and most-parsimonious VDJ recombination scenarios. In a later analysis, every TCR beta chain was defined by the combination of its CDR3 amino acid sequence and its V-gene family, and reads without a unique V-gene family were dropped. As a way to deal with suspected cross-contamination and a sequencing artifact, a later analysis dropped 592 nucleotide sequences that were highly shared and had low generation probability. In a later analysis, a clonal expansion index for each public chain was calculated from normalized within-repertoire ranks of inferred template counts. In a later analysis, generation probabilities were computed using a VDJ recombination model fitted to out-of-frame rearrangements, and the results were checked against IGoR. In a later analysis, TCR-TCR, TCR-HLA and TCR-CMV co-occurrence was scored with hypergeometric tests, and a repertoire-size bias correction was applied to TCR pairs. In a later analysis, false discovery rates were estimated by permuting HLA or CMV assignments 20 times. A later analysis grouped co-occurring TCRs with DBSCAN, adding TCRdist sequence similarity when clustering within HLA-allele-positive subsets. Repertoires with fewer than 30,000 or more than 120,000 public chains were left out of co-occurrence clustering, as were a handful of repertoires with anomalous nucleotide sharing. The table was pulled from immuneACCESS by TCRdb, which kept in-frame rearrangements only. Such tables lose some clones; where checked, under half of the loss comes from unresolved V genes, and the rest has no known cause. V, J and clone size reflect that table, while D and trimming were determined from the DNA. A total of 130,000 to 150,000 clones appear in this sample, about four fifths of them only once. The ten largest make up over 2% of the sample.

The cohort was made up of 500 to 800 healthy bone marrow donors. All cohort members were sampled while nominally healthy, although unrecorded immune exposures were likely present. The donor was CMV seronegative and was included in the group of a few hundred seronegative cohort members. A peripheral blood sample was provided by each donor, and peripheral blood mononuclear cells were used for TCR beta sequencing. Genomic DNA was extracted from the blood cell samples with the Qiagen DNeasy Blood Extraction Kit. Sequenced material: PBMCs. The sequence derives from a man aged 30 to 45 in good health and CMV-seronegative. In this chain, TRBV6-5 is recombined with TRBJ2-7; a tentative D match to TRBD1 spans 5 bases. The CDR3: CASNPRADSSYEQYF. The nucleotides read TGTGCCAGCAATCCCAGGGCTGACAGCTCCTACGAGCAGTACTTC.